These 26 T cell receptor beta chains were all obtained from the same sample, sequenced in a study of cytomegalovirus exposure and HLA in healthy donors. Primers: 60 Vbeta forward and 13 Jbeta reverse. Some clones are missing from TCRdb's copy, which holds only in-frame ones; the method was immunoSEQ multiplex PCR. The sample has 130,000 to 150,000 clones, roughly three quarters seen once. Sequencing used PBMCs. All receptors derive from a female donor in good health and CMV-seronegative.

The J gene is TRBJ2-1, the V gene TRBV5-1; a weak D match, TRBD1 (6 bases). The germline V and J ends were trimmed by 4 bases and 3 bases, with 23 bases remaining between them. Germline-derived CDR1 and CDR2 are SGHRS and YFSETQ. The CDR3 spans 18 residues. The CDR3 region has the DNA TGCGCCAGCAGCAGGGGACAAGTGACGGGACAACTCTACAATGAGCAGTTCTTC. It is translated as CASSRGQVTGQLYNEQFF.

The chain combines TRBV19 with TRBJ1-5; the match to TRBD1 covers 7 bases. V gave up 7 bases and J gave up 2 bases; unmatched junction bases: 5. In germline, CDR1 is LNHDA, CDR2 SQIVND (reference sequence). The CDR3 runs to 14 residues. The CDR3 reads CASTPGTGNQPQHF. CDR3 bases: TGTGCCAGTACCCCCGGGACAGGCAATCAGCCCCAGCATTTT.

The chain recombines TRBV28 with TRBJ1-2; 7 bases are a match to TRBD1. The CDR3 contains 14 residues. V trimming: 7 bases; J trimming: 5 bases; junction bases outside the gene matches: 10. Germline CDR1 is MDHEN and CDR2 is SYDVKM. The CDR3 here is CASTKQGFLYGYTF. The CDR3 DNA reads TGTGCCAGCACCAAACAGGGGTTTCTTTATGGCTACACCTTC.

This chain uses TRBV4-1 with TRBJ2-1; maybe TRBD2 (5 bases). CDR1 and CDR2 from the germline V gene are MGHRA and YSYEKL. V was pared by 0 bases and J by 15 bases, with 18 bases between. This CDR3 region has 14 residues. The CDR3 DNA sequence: TGCGCCAGCAGCCAAGACAGATTTAAGTTAGCGAGGTTCTTC. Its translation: CASSQDRFKLARFF.

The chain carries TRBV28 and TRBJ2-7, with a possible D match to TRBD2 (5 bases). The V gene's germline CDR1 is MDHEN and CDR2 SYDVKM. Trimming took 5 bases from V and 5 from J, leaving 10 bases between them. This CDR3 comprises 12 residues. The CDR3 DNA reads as TGTGCCAGCAGTGCGACTATAAACGAGCAGTACTTC. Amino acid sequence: CASSATINEQYF.

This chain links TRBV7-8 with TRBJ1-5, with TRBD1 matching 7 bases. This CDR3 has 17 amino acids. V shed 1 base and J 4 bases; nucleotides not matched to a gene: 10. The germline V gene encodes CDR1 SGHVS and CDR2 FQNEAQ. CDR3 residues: CASSLVGTRGRNQPQHF. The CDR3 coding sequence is TGTGCCAGCAGCTTAGTGGGGACTAGGGGGCGAAATCAGCCCCAGCATTTT.

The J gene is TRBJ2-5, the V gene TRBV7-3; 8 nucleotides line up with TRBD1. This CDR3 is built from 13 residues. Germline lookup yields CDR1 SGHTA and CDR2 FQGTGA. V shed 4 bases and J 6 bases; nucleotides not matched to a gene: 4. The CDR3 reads CASSSGQGQTQYF. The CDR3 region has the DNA TGTGCCAGCAGCTCCGGACAGGGTCAGACCCAGTACTTC.

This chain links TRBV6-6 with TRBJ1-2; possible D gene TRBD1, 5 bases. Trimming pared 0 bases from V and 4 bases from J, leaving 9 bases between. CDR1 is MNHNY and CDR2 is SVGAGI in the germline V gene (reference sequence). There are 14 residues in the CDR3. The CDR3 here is CASSYSTDSYGYTF. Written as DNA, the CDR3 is TGTGCCAGCAGTTACTCCACTGACAGCTATGGCTACACCTTC.

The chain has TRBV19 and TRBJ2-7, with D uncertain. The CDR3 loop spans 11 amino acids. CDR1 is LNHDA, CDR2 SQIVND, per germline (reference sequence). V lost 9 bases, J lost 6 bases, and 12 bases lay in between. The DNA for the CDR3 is TGTGCCAGCGGCCGGGTCTTCGAGCAGTACTTC. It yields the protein CASGRVFEQYF.

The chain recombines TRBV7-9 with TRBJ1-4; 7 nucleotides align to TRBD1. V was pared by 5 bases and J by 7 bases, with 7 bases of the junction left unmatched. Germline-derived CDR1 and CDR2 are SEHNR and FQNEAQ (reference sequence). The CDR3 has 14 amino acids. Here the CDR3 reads CASSLDRRGEKLFF. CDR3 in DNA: TGTGCCAGCAGCCTGGACAGGCGGGGTGAAAAACTGTTTTTT.

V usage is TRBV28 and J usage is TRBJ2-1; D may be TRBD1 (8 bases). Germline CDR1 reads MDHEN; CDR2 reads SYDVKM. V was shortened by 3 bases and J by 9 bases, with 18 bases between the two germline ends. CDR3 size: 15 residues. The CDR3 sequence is CASSFPGQGGSEQFF. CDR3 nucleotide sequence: TGTGCCAGCAGTTTCCCCGGACAGGGAGGGAGTGAGCAGTTCTTC.

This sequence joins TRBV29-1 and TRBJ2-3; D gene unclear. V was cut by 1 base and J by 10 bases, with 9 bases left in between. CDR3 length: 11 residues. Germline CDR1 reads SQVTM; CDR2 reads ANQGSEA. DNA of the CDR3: TGCAGCGTTGAAGTTCGGGTCTCGCAGTATTTT. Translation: CSVEVRVSQYF.

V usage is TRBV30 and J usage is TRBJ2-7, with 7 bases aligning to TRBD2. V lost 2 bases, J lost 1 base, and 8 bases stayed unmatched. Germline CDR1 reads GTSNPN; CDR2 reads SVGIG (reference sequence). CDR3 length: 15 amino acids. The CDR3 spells CAWSRGLAVSYEQYF. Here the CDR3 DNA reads TGTGCCTGGAGTAGGGGTCTAGCGGTATCCTACGAGCAGTACTTC. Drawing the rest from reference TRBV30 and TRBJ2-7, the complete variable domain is SQTIHQWPATLVQPVGSPLSLECTVEGTSNPNLYWYRQAAGRGLQLLFYSVGIGQISSEVPQNLSASRPQDRQFILSSKKLLLSDSGFYLCAWSRGLAVSYEQYFGPGTRLTVT.

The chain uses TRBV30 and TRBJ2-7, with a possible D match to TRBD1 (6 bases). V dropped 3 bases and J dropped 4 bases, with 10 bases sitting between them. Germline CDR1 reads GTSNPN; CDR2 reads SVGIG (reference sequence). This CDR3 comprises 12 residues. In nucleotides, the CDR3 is TGTGCCTGGAGCCGGACAGCATACGAGCAGTACTTC. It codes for CAWSRTAYEQYF.

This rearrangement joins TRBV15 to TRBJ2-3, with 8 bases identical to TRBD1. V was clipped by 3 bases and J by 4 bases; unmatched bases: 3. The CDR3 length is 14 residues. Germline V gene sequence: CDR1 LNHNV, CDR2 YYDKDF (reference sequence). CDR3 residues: CATSRDRAADTQYF. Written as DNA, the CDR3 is TGTGCCACCAGCAGGGACAGGGCGGCAGATACGCAGTATTTT. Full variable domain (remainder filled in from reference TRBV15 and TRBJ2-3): DAMVIQNPRYQVTQFGKPVTLSCSQTLNHNVMYWYQQKSSQAPKLLFHYYDKDFNNEADTPDNFQSRRPNTSFCFLDIRSPGLGDTAMYLCATSRDRAADTQYFGPGTRLTVL.

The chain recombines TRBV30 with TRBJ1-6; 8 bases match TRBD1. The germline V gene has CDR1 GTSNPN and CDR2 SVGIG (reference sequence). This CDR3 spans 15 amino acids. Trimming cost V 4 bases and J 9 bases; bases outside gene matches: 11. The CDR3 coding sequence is TGTGCCTGGAATCCCCGGGACAGGAGATTTTCACCCCTCCACTTT. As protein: CAWNPRDRRFSPLHF. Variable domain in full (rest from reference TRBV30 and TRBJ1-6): SQTIHQWPATLVQPVGSPLSLECTVEGTSNPNLYWYRQAAGRGLQLLFYSVGIGQISSEVPQNLSASRPQDRQFILSSKKLLLSDSGFYLCAWNPRDRRFSPLHFGNGTRLTVT.

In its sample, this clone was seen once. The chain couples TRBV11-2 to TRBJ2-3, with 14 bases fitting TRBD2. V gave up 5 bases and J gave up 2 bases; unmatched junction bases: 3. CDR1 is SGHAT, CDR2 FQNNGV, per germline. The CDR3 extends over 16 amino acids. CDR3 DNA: TGTGCCAGCAGCCCGGGACTAGCGGGGGTCACAGATACGCAGTATTTT. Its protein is CASSPGLAGVTDTQYF.

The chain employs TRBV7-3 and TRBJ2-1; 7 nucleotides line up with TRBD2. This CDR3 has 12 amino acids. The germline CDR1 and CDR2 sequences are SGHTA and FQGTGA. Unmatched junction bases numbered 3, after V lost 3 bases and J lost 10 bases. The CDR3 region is CASSFPRGEQFF. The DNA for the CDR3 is TGTGCCAGCAGCTTTCCGCGGGGGGAGCAGTTCTTC.

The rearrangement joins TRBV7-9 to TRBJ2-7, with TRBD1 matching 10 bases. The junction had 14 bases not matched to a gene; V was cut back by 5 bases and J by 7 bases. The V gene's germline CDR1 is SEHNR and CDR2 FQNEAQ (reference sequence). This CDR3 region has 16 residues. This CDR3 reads CASSGRQGARLKEQYF. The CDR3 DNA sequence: TGTGCCAGCAGCGGGCGACAGGGGGCGCGATTAAAAGAGCAGTACTTC. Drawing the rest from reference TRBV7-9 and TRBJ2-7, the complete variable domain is DTGVSQNPRHKITKRGQNVTFRCDPISEHNRLYWYRQTLGQGPEFLTYFQNEAQLEKSRLLSDRFSAERPKGSFSTLEIQRTEQGDSAMYLCASSGRQGARLKEQYFGPGTRLTVT.

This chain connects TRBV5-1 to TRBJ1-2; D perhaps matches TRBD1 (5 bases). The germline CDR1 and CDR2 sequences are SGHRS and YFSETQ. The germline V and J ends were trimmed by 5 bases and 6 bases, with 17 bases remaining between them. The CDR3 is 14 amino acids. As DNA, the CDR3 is TGCGCCAGCAGGCGGGGGACCGCGACTGATGGCTACACCTTC. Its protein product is CASRRGTATDGYTF.

The CDR3 reads CASNEQGGNQPQHF. In nucleotides, the CDR3 is TGTGCCTCCAACGAACAGGGCGGCAATCAGCCCCAGCATTTT. The chain carries TRBV19 and TRBJ1-5, with D perhaps TRBD1 (6 bases). Trimming pared 11 bases from V and 2 bases from J, leaving 16 bases between. This CDR3 is built from 14 residues. The V gene's germline CDR1 is LNHDA and CDR2 SQIVND (reference sequence).

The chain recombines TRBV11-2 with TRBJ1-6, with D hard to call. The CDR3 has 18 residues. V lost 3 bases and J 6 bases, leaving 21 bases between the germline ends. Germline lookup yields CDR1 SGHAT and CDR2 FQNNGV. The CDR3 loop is CASSLALGVPLLNSPLHF. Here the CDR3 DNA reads TGTGCCAGCAGCTTGGCCCTCGGGGTACCCCTCCTTAATTCACCCCTCCACTTT.

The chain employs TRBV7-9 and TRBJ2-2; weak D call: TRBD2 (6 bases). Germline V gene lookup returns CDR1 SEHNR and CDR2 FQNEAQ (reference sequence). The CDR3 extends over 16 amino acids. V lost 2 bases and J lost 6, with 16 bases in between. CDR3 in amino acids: CASSLSLAIASGELFF. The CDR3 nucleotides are TGTGCCAGCAGCTTAAGCCTAGCGATAGCGTCCGGGGAGCTGTTTTTT.

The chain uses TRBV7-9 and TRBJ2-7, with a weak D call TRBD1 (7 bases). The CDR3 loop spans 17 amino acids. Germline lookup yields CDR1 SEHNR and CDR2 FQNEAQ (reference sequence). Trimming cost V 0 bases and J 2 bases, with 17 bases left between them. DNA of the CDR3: TGTGCCAGCAGCTTAGCCCTGGGCAGGGGGGACCCCTACGAGCAGTACTTC. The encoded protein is CASSLALGRGDPYEQYF.

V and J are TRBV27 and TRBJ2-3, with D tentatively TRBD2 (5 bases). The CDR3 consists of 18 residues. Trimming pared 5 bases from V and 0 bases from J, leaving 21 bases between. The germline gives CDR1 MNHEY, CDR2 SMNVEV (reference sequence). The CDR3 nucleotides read TGTGCCAGCAGTCGCGGAGGCTACCCCATGAGGAGCACAGATACGCAGTATTTT. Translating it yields CASSRGGYPMRSTDTQYF.

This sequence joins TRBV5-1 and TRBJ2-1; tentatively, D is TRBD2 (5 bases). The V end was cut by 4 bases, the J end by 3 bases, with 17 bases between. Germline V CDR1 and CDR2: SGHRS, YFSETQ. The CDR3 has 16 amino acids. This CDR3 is CASSLEPTGIYNEQFF. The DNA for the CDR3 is TGCGCCAGCAGCCTGGAACCCACCGGGATCTACAATGAGCAGTTCTTC.